This TCR beta chain comes out of a study of shared clonotypes between healthy human individuals (dated by TCRdb to between 2020 and 2021). As for the study more broadly: The cohort comprised two women and three men aged 18 to 49 years. Libraries were prepared and TCR repertoires were sequenced by different laboratories using diverse techniques, in order to increase sequencing depth and limit assay-specific biases. Blood TCR repertoires of about five healthy adults were deeply sequenced to estimate repertoire size and the extent of clonotype sharing between individuals. Each donor's leukapheresis produced roughly between about 0.8 and 8.9 billion PBMCs. For each donor, CD4 naive and CD4 memory were each given three plates, CD8 naive was given two plates, and CD8 memory was given one plate.

TCR CDR3 regions were amplified from genomic DNA by multiplex PCR using the deep immunoSEQ assay. For each cell subset, the extracted genomic DNA was distributed evenly across all wells of several immunoSEQ 96-well plates, and each plate served as one replicate. Each replicate PCR for sorted subsets received around 200 ng genomic DNA, equal to roughly 33,000 T cell genomes. Purified libraries were measured with a Qubit 3.0 fluorometer, size-checked on a Bioanalyzer 2100, and measured again with the KAPA Library Quantification kit. Each immunoSEQ 96-well plate was sequenced on its own single-read 150-cycle Illumina NextSeq 550 flow cell. Concerning the study's data processing: Because only junctional sequences without quality scores were contained in the immunoSEQ output, filtering matching that applied to full-length reads could not be performed. To assign V/J genes and CDR3, sequences were annotated against IMGT germline references using PyIR, a Python wrapper for IgBLAST v1.9. Reads were filtered out if the reads had weak V/J assignments (E-value above 1e-6), no CDR3, stop codons, out-of-frame junctions, or ambiguous translated residues. V3J clonotypes were defined as sequences sharing an identical inferred V gene, J gene, and CDR3 amino acid sequence. Percentage overlap between repertoires was calculated by dividing the number of shared unique clonotypes by the size of the smaller repertoire. Repertoire richness was assessed with RTK rarefaction, the Chao1 estimator, and Recon v2.1 estimates of unobserved clonotypes. For all TCRbeta clonotypes obtained by the gDNA method from several donors, generation probabilities were computed with OLGA. In TCRdb, the immuneACCESS table is reduced to in-frame sequences with V and J assigned. These tables do not hold every clone; where another copy was compared, an unresolved V gene accounts for under half, and the others remain unexplained. That table supplies the V and J calls and clone size; D and trimming were determined from the DNA. In this sample the table shows about 2,100,000 clones, 90% to 95% of which occur a single time. Over 1.5% of the sample is in the top ten clones.

CDR1 and CDR2 are read off the germline V gene as MRHNA and SNTAGT. V gives up 3 bases and J gives up 0 bases, and the segment between their germline ends measures 5 bases. From the cysteine up to the phenylalanine, the CDR3 has a length of 13 residues. CDR3 DNA is the only sequence kept; it has 39 bases, read in frame from the first base. On the study overall, not on this receptor specifically: Because the study included a small number of donors, the genetic and exposure-history diversity represented was limited. Sampling was restricted to blood, and TCR repertoires in tissues likely differ from the TCR repertoires found in blood. Pairwise subsampling indicated that sequencing depth was expected to affect the degree of clonotype sharing among donors. About 5% of naive CD4, around 3.5% of naive CD8, 2.3% of memory CD4, and about 0.4% of memory CD8 clonotypes were shared across several donors. Incomplete sequencing was indicated by rarefaction of sorted-subset datasets, despite the large sequencing depth. Estimated clonotype richness was generally larger for naive than for memory subsets. Clonotypes shared by all four sorted-subset donors showed higher generation probabilities than non-shared clonotypes.

This clone occurred a few times. The antigen this receptor binds is unknown. No per-base quality is available; no much larger clone lies one base away. CD8 naive samples were CD45RO-negative cells positively selected for CCR7, giving a CD45RA+CCR7+ population that excluded TemRA cells. The donors were healthy, HIV-negative adults who had no recently reported acute infections or vaccinations. Every donor was a Caucasian adult residing in Nashville, Tennessee, USA. Blood was obtained by leukapheresis, after which PBMCs were separated by Ficoll-Histopaque density gradient centrifugation and cryopreserved in liquid nitrogen vapor phase. Analytical flow cytometry was used to check the purity and quantity of every magnetically sorted T cell population. From each sorted fraction, genomic DNA was isolated and quantified by UV absorbance on a Nanodrop 2000c.

The rearrangement combines TRBV6-4 with TRBJ1-1; the D gene is unclear. The TCR comes from a man aged 18 to 30 in good health. Some clones in this sample may be carry-over from other donors' samples. Input material: naive CD8+ T cells from PBMCs. This specimen's cell subset or site label, interpreted: CD45RA+CCR7+. The CDR3 reads CASSEHLNTEAFF. The nucleotides are TGTGCCAGCAGTGAGCATCTGAACACTGAAGCTTTCTTT.